These 23 T cell receptor beta chains were sequenced from one sample in a study of shared clonotypes between healthy human individuals. Sequencing was performed with immunoSEQ multiplex PCR; in TCRdb, only in-frame clones are kept and a portion is missing. The sample has some 2.4 million clones, 80% to 95% seen once. Material for sequencing was naive CD4+ T cells from PBMCs. Noted subset: CD45RA+ positively selected. These receptor sequences come from a man aged 18-30 years in good health. Some clones in this sample may be carry-over from other donors' samples.

The chain couples TRBV2 to TRBJ2-7; 12 nucleotides line up with TRBD2. Germline-derived CDR1 and CDR2 are SNHLY and FYNNEI. The CDR3 sequence is 16 residues long. The junction had 10 bases not matched to a gene; V was cut back by 6 bases and J by 4 bases. The CDR3 coding sequence is TGTGCCAGCAGGAGTCAAAGGACTAGCGGGACGTACGAGCAGTACTTC. Protein product: CASRSQRTSGTYEQYF.

The chain combines TRBV7-2 with TRBJ2-1; D ambiguous. V was cut by 3 bases and J by 0 bases, with 9 bases left in between. The CDR3 is 15 residues long. Germline loops: CDR1 SGHTA, CDR2 FQGNSA. The CDR3 DNA is TGTGCCAGCAGCTTGCGACTGAGCTCCTACAATGAGCAGTTCTTC. Translated: CASSLRLSSYNEQFF.

The chain uses TRBV28 and TRBJ1-2; maybe TRBD1 (5 bases). The CDR3 is 13 residues long. Deletions cut 4 bases from V and 4 bases from J, with 10 bases between. The V gene's germline CDR1 is MDHEN and CDR2 SYDVKM. The CDR3, as DNA: TGTGCCAGCAGTTGGGACCGACTCTATGGCTACACCTTC. It specifies CASSWDRLYGYTF.

The chain combines TRBV7-2 with TRBJ2-5; TRBD2 matches at 14 bases. This CDR3 region has 16 residues. Germline lookup yields CDR1 SGHTA and CDR2 FQGNSA. V shed 3 bases and J 5 bases; nucleotides not matched to a gene: 5. For the CDR3, the DNA is TGTGCCAGCAGCTTTGGGACTAGCGGGAGAGGCGAGACCCAGTACTTC. Translation gives CASSFGTSGRGETQYF.

The chain uses TRBV5-4 and TRBJ1-5, with D perhaps TRBD1 (5 bases). V lost 2 bases to trimming and J lost 6 bases, with 6 bases between them. Germline values: CDR1 SGHNT, CDR2 YYREEE (reference sequence). The CDR3 consists of 12 residues. The CDR3 here is CASSFGGQPQHF. The CDR3, as DNA: TGTGCCAGCAGCTTTGGGGGTCAGCCCCAGCATTTT. Full variable domain (rest looked up from reference TRBV5-4 and TRBJ1-5): ETGVTQSPTHLIKTRGQQVTLRCSSQSGHNTVSWYQQALGQGPQFIFQYYREEENGRGNFPPRFSGLQFPNYSSELNVNALELDDSALYLCASSFGGQPQHFGDGTRLSIL.

This clone was recorded only once. The V and J genes are TRBV19 and TRBJ2-2, with 13 bases identical to TRBD2. Germline CDR1 reads LNHDA; CDR2 reads SQIVND (reference sequence). Trimming at V came to 9 bases and at J to 4 bases, leaving 8 bases not matched to a gene. CDR3 length: 16 amino acids. In DNA, the CDR3 is TGTGCCAGAGAACTAGCGGGAGGGCCCGCCACCGGGGAGCTGTTTTTT. This translates into CARELAGGPATGELFF.

This chain uses TRBV28 with TRBJ2-7, with unresolved D. The CDR3 is 15 amino acids. Trimming pared 5 bases from V and 0 bases from J, leaving 14 bases between. The V gene's germline CDR1 is MDHEN and CDR2 SYDVKM. In nucleotides, the CDR3 is TGTGCCAGCAGTCGTTATTTGCAGCCCTCCTACGAGCAGTACTTC. Its protein is CASSRYLQPSYEQYF.

This chain joins TRBV5-1 and TRBJ2-1, with 13 bases that match TRBD2. This CDR3 contains 19 residues. Germline assignment: CDR1 SGHRS and CDR2 YFSETQ. The V segment lost 6 bases and the J segment 1 base; nucleotides outside the gene matches: 13. CDR3 in DNA: TGCGCCAGCATCCAGCACGGACTAGCGGGAGAAGGGTCCTACAATGAGCAGTTCTTC. This encodes CASIQHGLAGEGSYNEQFF. The whole variable domain, filled in from reference TRBV5-1 and TRBJ2-1, reads KAGVTQTPRYLIKTRGQQVTLSCSPISGHRSVSWYQQTPGQGLQFLFEYFSETQRNKGNFPGRFSGRQFSNSRSEMNVSTLELGDSALYLCASIQHGLAGEGSYNEQFFGPGTRLTVL.

This clone was seen just once. The chain has TRBV7-2 and TRBJ2-2; 8 bases fit TRBD1. The V gene's germline CDR1 is SGHTA and CDR2 FQGNSA. CDR3 length: 15 amino acids. V lost 4 bases and J lost 0; bases outside the gene matches: 1. The CDR3 coding sequence is TGTGCCAGCAGCTACAGGGGGGCGAACACCGGGGAGCTGTTTTTT. This translates into CASSYRGANTGELFF.

The chain couples TRBV27 to TRBJ2-2, with 7 nucleotides matching TRBD2. There are 16 residues in the CDR3. V lost 2 bases to trimming and J lost 4 bases; unmatched junction nucleotides: 7. Germline CDR1 reads MNHEY; CDR2 reads SMNVEV (reference sequence). CDR3 protein: CASSLGGRGVTGELFF. For the CDR3, the DNA is TGTGCCAGCAGTTTAGGCGGGAGAGGGGTCACCGGGGAGCTGTTTTTT.

The chain combines TRBV6-6 with TRBJ2-6; 7 bases map to TRBD1. V lost 7 bases, J lost 3 bases, and 6 bases stayed unmatched. The CDR3 consists of 15 residues. The germline V gene has CDR1 MNHNY and CDR2 SVGAGI (reference sequence). CDR3 region: CASTNRGYGANVLTF. Written as DNA, the CDR3 is TGTGCCAGCACCAACAGGGGCTATGGGGCCAACGTCCTGACTTTC.

The chain couples TRBV11-2 to TRBJ2-2, with 10 bases aligning to TRBD1. The J segment lost 6 bases and the V segment lost 6 bases, leaving 7 bases of the junction unmatched. The CDR3 spans 15 residues. Germline V gene sequence: CDR1 SGHAT, CDR2 FQNNGV. The DNA for the CDR3 is TGTGCCAGCAGAGAGACAGGGGGCCGAGCCGGGGAGCTGTTTTTT. It encodes CASRETGGRAGELFF.

V and J are TRBV18 and TRBJ2-1, with 13 positions matching TRBD2. The CDR3 has 21 residues. V was pared by 3 bases and J by 0 bases, with 14 bases of the junction left unmatched. Per germline, CDR1 KGHSH and CDR2 LQKENI. CDR3 in DNA: TGTGCCAGCTCACCTCTCCTTGGGACTAGCGGGACCGTGGGCTCCTACAATGAGCAGTTCTTC. Translating gives CASSPLLGTSGTVGSYNEQFF.

CDR3 sequence reads: CASSAVGTGPNEQFF. CDR3 nucleotide sequence: TGTGCCAGCAGCGCCGTCGGGACAGGTCCGAATGAGCAGTTCTTC. V usage is TRBV5-6 and J usage is TRBJ2-1, with TRBD1 matching 8 bases. The germline gives CDR1 SGHDT, CDR2 YYEEEE. The V and J ends lost 4 bases and 7 bases, in that order; junction bases with no gene match: 10. This CDR3 contains 15 residues.

The chain carries TRBV9 and TRBJ2-2; D may correspond to TRBD1 or TRBD2 (6 bases each). CDR1 and CDR2 from the germline V gene are SGDLS and YYNGEE. The CDR3 length is 16 residues. V gave up 3 bases and J gave up 4 bases, with 16 bases separating them. The CDR3 nucleotides are TGTGCCAGCAGCGACCGTCCGGGGGCGAGCACCGGGGAGCTGTTTTTT. Translating gives CASSDRPGASTGELFF.

The chain links TRBV28 to TRBJ1-3; D is undetermined. Per the germline V gene, CDR1 is MDHEN and CDR2 is SYDVKM. The CDR3 loop spans 14 amino acids. V was trimmed by 6 bases and J by 3 bases, leaving 12 bases between them. CDR3 in DNA: TGTGCCAGCAGCTCAGGTCACTTTGGAAACACCATATATTTT. Translating gives CASSSGHFGNTIYF.

The J gene is TRBJ1-4, the V gene TRBV10-3, with D hard to call. The CDR3 has 15 residues. The germline V gene encodes CDR1 ENHRY and CDR2 SYGVKD. Deletions cut 10 bases from V and 5 bases from J, with 20 bases between. CDR3 DNA: TGTGCCACCTCGACTCGGCGGGCGTTAAATGAAAAACTGTTTTTT. Translation: CATSTRRALNEKLFF.

The rearrangement joins TRBV27 to TRBJ1-5, with D unresolved. Germline loops: CDR1 MNHEY, CDR2 SMNVEV (reference sequence). V was cut by 6 bases and J by 8 bases, with 14 bases left in between. The CDR3 sequence is 13 residues long. CDR3 region: CASSIVGVKPQHF. DNA of the CDR3: TGTGCCAGCAGCATTGTCGGGGTCAAGCCCCAGCATTTT.

The rearrangement joins TRBV19 to TRBJ1-4; 9 bases are a match to TRBD1. Germline assignment: CDR1 LNHDA and CDR2 SQIVND (reference sequence). This CDR3 has 13 residues. J was trimmed by 10 bases and V by 6 bases; bases with no gene match: 6. This CDR3 reads CASRMDRGRKLFF. The CDR3, as DNA: TGTGCCAGTAGGATGGACAGGGGACGAAAACTGTTTTTT.

The chain recombines TRBV27 with TRBJ2-7; 10 bases agree with TRBD2. V shed 4 bases, J shed 2 bases, and the junction held 8 bases outside the gene matches. The CDR3 has 16 residues. The germline gives CDR1 MNHEY, CDR2 SMNVEV (reference sequence). The CDR3 DNA is TGTGCCAGCAGTTCCTCGGCACTAGCGGGAACCTACGAGCAGTACTTC. This encodes CASSSSALAGTYEQYF.

V and J are TRBV5-6 and TRBJ2-7; 8 nucleotides agree with TRBD2. The CDR3 has 13 amino acids. Germline values: CDR1 SGHDT, CDR2 YYEEEE. The V gene end was trimmed by 0 bases and the J gene end by 7 bases; junction bases not matched to a gene: 3. CDR3 sequence: CASSLVAGREQYF. The CDR3, as DNA: TGTGCCAGCAGCTTGGTAGCGGGGCGTGAGCAGTACTTC.

The V call is TRBV30, the J call TRBJ2-5; D possibly corresponds to TRBD1 (6 bases). Germline V gene lookup returns CDR1 GTSNPN and CDR2 SVGIG (reference sequence). The V gene lost 5 bases and the J gene lost 4 bases, with 14 bases spanning the gap. This CDR3 region has 13 residues. CDR3 nucleotide sequence: TGTGCCTGGGGTCCGCAGGGGCCAGAGACCCAGTACTTC. Its translation is CAWGPQGPETQYF.

The chain couples TRBV19 to TRBJ2-1, with 7 bases fitting TRBD1. This CDR3 comprises 16 residues. Germline V lookup: CDR1 LNHDA, CDR2 SQIVND (reference sequence). V gave up 6 bases and J gave up 9 bases; unmatched junction bases: 17. CDR3 bases: TGTGCCAGTAGCTCTCGGGGACGACAGGGAAGGACTGAGCAGTTCTTC. Protein sequence: CASSSRGRQGRTEQFF. The full variable domain, in which reference TRBV19 and TRBJ2-1 provide the parts outside the CDR3, is DGGITQSPKYLFRKEGQNVTLSCEQNLNHDAMYWYRQDPGQGLRLIYYSQIVNDFQKGDIAEGYSVSREKKESFPLTVTSAQKNPTAFYLCASSSRGRQGRTEQFFGPGTRLTVL.